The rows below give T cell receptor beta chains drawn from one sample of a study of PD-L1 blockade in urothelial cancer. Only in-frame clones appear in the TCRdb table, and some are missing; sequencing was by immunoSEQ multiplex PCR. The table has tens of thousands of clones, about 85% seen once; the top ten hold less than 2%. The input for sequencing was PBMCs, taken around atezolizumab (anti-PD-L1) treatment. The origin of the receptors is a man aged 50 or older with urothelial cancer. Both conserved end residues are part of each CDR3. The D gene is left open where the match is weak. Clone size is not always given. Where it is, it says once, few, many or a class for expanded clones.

CDR3: CASSDGQTSYEQYF
DNA: TGTGCCAGCAGTGACGGACAGACTTCCTACGAGCAGTACTTC
D: .
J: TRBJ2-7
size: .
V: TRBV2

CDR3: CASHLNLQGGNGYTF
DNA: TGTGCCAGCCACCTAAACTTACAGGGGGGAAATGGCTACACCTTC
D: TRBD1
J: TRBJ1-2
size: .
V: TRBV6-6

CDR3: CASSLAGVLYGYTF
DNA: TGTGCCAGCAGCTTGGCAGGTGTACTCTATGGCTACACCTTC
D: .
J: TRBJ1-2
size: once
V: TRBV5-8

CDR3: CASSLGQGAYNEQFF
DNA: TGCGCCAGCAGCTTGGGACAGGGGGCCTACAATGAGCAGTTCTTC
D: TRBD1
J: TRBJ2-1
size: .
V: TRBV5-1

CDR3: CASSLGSGSSYNEQFF
DNA: TGTGCCAGCAGCTTAGGTAGCGGGAGCTCCTACAATGAGCAGTTCTTC
D: TRBD2
J: TRBJ2-1
size: .
V: TRBV7-6

CDR3: CASSEWKRSGANVLTF
DNA: TGTGCCAGCAGTGAATGGAAGAGGTCTGGGGCCAACGTCCTGACTTTC
D: .
J: TRBJ2-6
size: .
V: TRBV2

CDR3: CASRPIRLQGHEQYF
DNA: TGTGCCAGCAGACCGATAAGGCTTCAGGGCCACGAGCAGTACTTC
D: .
J: TRBJ2-7
size: once
V: TRBV2

CDR3: CASNRQASSGNTIYF
DNA: TGTGCCAGCAACAGACAGGCCAGCTCTGGAAACACCATATATTTT
D: .
J: TRBJ1-3
size: .
V: TRBV6-1

CDR3: CASSQDNFGVRQPQHF
DNA: TGCGCCAGCAGCCAAGATAACTTCGGGGTAAGGCAGCCCCAGCATTTT
D: .
J: TRBJ1-5
size: .
V: TRBV4-1

CDR3: CVQRQGLAPLHF
DNA: TGTGTCCAGAGACAGGGGCTCGCACCCCTCCACTTT
D: TRBD1
J: TRBJ1-6
size: .
V: TRBV30

CDR3: CASHSGRSSYNEQFF
DNA: TGTGCCAGTCATAGCGGGAGGAGCTCCTACAATGAGCAGTTCTTC
D: TRBD2
J: TRBJ2-1
size: .
V: TRBV27

CDR3: CASSSIERGDYNEQFF
DNA: TGTGCCAGCAGCTCTATTGAGCGGGGGGACTACAATGAGCAGTTCTTC
D: TRBD2
J: TRBJ2-1
size: .
V: TRBV4-2

CDR3: CASSSPAREGTDTQYF
DNA: TGTGCCAGCAGCTCACCCGCCCGGGAAGGGACAGATACGCAGTATTTT
D: .
J: TRBJ2-3
size: .
V: TRBV7-8

CDR3: CASSLDGTSGNTGELFF
DNA: TGTGCCAGCAGCTTAGATGGGACTAGCGGCAACACCGGGGAGCTGTTTTTT
D: TRBD2
J: TRBJ2-2
size: .
V: TRBV11-3

CDR3: CASSLDRKYNEQFF
DNA: TGTGCCAGCAGCTTAGATCGTAAATACAATGAGCAGTTCTTC
D: .
J: TRBJ2-1
size: .
V: TRBV11-3

CDR3: CASTDGAGAHVYREAFF
DNA: TGCGCCAGCACGGATGGTGCAGGGGCCCATGTATATCGTGAAGCTTTCTTT
D: .
J: TRBJ1-1
size: .
V: TRBV10-2

CDR3: CASRSSTRTDTQYF
DNA: TGTGCCAGTAGGTCTAGCACTCGCACAGATACGCAGTATTTT
D: .
J: TRBJ2-3
size: .
V: TRBV19

CDR3: CASSTGLAGVETQYF
DNA: TGTGCCAGTAGTACTGGACTAGCGGGAGTGGAGACCCAGTACTTC
D: TRBD2
J: TRBJ2-5
size: .
V: TRBV19

CDR3: CAWGRRSEAFF
DNA: TGTGCCTGGGGGAGACGGAGCGAGGCTTTCTTT
D: .
J: TRBJ1-1
size: .
V: TRBV30

CDR3: CASSTPTGGTGELFF
DNA: TGTGCCAGTAGTACCCCAACAGGGGGGACCGGGGAGCTGTTTTTT
D: TRBD1
J: TRBJ2-2
size: .
V: TRBV19

CDR3: CASSLVTNYEQYF
DNA: TGTGCCAGCAGCTTGGTCACTAATTACGAGCAGTACTTC
D: .
J: TRBJ2-7
size: few
V: TRBV7-9

CDR3: CASTEETQYF
DNA: TGTGCCAGCACCGAGGAGACCCAGTACTTC
D: .
J: TRBJ2-5
size: .
V: TRBV6-1

CDR3: CASNRLSGRAGETQYF
DNA: TGTGCCAGTAATCGCCTTAGCGGGAGGGCCGGAGAGACCCAGTACTTC
D: TRBD2
J: TRBJ2-5
size: .
V: TRBV19

CDR3: CAWRTVSTDTQYF
DNA: TGTGCCTGGCGGACAGTGAGCACAGATACGCAGTATTTT
D: .
J: TRBJ2-3
size: .
V: TRBV30

CDR3: CASSSGDSDTQYF
DNA: TGTGCCAGCAGCTCCGGGGACTCTGATACGCAGTATTTT
D: .
J: TRBJ2-3
size: .
V: TRBV7-8

CDR3: CASSLQGGANVLTF
DNA: TGTGCCAGCAGTCTGCAGGGAGGGGCCAACGTCCTGACTTTC
D: .
J: TRBJ2-6
size: once
V: TRBV6-1

CDR3: CSVEGGQSRGYTF
DNA: TGCAGCGTTGAAGGAGGGCAGTCCAGGGGCTACACCTTC
D: .
J: TRBJ1-2
size: .
V: TRBV29-1

CDR3: CAWRQEWDQPQHF
DNA: TGTGCCTGGCGACAGGAGTGGGATCAGCCCCAGCATTTT
D: .
J: TRBJ1-5
size: .
V: TRBV30

CDR3: CASSSDREANYGYTF
DNA: TGCGCCAGCAGTTCGGACAGGGAAGCTAACTATGGCTACACCTTC
D: TRBD1
J: TRBJ1-2
size: few
V: TRBV10-1

CDR3: CASSPQAVLVVTGELFF
DNA: TGTGCCAGTAGTCCACAGGCTGTTTTGGTGGTCACCGGGGAGCTGTTTTTT
D: .
J: TRBJ2-2
size: .
V: TRBV19

CDR3: CASSMGTGLADTQYF
DNA: TGTGCCAGCAGTATGGGGACAGGGCTTGCAGATACGCAGTATTTT
D: TRBD1
J: TRBJ2-3
size: few
V: TRBV6-5

CDR3: CSVAASVSSYEQYF
DNA: TGCAGCGTGGCCGCTAGCGTAAGCTCCTACGAGCAGTACTTC
D: .
J: TRBJ2-7
size: .
V: TRBV29-1

CDR3: CASSDGFGTKQYF
DNA: TGTGCCAGCAGTGATGGGTTTGGGACAAAGCAGTACTTC
D: .
J: TRBJ2-7
size: .
V: TRBV6-5

CDR3: CASSPSSGLTGELFF
DNA: TGTGCCAGCAGTCCATCTAGCGGCCTCACCGGGGAGCTGTTTTTT
D: TRBD2
J: TRBJ2-2
size: .
V: TRBV28

CDR3: CASSLASGQTNNSPLHF
DNA: TGTGCCAGCAGCTTAGCCTCTGGACAGACTAATAATTCACCCCTCCACTTT
D: .
J: TRBJ1-6
size: .
V: TRBV7-6

CDR3: CASSSRQGPNQPQHF
DNA: TGTGCCAGTAGTAGCCGACAGGGGCCTAATCAGCCCCAGCATTTT
D: TRBD1
J: TRBJ1-5
size: .
V: TRBV19

CDR3: CAWTFRGGYTF
DNA: TGTGCCTGGACCTTCAGGGGTGGCTACACCTTC
D: .
J: TRBJ1-2
size: .
V: TRBV30

CDR3: CASSRTAGGTSTDTQYF
DNA: TGTGCCAGCAGCCGGACCGCGGGGGGCACTAGCACAGATACGCAGTATTTT
D: TRBD2
J: TRBJ2-3
size: .
V: TRBV7-6

CDR3: CASSVVGDSGNTIYF
DNA: TGTGCCAGCAGTGTAGTAGGAGACTCTGGAAACACCATATATTTT
D: .
J: TRBJ1-3
size: .
V: TRBV6-1